This T cell receptor (beta chain) was observed in a study of T-cell reconstitution after alpha-beta-depleted transplantation in children. Findings of the study overall: About two months after transplant, alpha-beta T cells reportedly came from several hundred expanded graft clones.

Germline assignment: CDR1 MGHRA and CDR2 YSYEKL. The CDR3 runs to 16 residues. Trimming at V came to 0 bases and at J to 2 bases, leaving 5 bases not matched to a gene. Molecular barcoding with unique molecular identifiers was used for the TCRbeta library. TCRdb re-called the PCR reads through MiXCR, storing one row per CDR3 protein. The repertoire has hundreds of thousands of distinct CDR3 sequences, roughly 16% of them found once; the top ten carry about 41%. Details on this clonotype: Its antigen is not known.

The source is a male patient aged 2-15 years who had a stem cell transplant for acute lymphoblastic leukemia, so the T cells may come from the graft donor. Material: PBMCs, mostly from graft donor cells, obtained 360 days after TCRalphabeta/CD19-depleted stem cell transplant. The chain carries TRBV4-1 and TRBJ2-7; TRBD2 agrees at 9 bases. For the CDR3, the DNA is TGCGCCAGCAGCCAAGAACGGGGACTAGCCCCCTACGAGCAGTACTTC. It specifies CASSQERGLAPYEQYF.